This T cell receptor beta chain was recovered during a study of graft-versus-host responses after intestinal transplantation. In the study overall: Among the recipients, all got anti-thymocyte globulin induction and then tacrolimus and steroids for around three years. Study-level results: Peak GvH clone levels in circulation were associated with early post-transplant HvG declines. Patients with graft-donor T cell macrochimerism had high graft-versus-host to host-versus-graft clonal ratios in allografts. Present in recipient marrow, GvH clones included some that appeared first in ileum or blood.

Sequenced by immunoSEQ multiplex PCR; TCRdb stores in-frame clones only, minus some. The sample lists about 9,600 clones; roughly 95% were seen once. With respect to this clone: As yet, its antigen is unknown.

Per the germline V gene, CDR1 is LNHDA and CDR2 is SQIVND (reference sequence). Between the trimmed V and J ends, which lost 0 bases and 4 bases, there was a span of 15 bases. This CDR3 comprises 16 residues. The chain couples TRBV19 to TRBJ1-1; D is ambiguous. This TCR was recovered from a human patient who received an intestinal transplant, so some T cells may come from the graft donor. The sequencing used bone marrow, collected about 520 days after intestinal transplantation. Here the CDR3 DNA reads TGTGCCAGTAGTATAGATCTATTCGGGTCGGGCACTGAAGCTTTCTTT. Protein: CASSIDLFGSGTEAFF. The variable domain in full, completed from reference TRBV19 and TRBJ1-1, reads DGGITQSPKYLFRKEGQNVTLSCEQNLNHDAMYWYRQDPGQGLRLIYYSQIVNDFQKGDIAEGYSVSREKKESFPLTVTSAQKNPTAFYLCASSIDLFGSGTEAFFGQGTRLTVV.